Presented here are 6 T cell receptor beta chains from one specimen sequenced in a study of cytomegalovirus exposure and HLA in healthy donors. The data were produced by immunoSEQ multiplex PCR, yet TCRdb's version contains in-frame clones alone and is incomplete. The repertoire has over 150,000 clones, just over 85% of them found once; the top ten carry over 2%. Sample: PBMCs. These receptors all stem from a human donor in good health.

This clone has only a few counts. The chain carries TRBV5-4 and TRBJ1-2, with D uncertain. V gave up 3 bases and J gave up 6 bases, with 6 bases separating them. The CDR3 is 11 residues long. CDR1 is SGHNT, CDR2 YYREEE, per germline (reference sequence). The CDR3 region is CASSSLNGYTF. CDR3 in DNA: TGTGCCAGCAGCTCTCTAAATGGCTACACCTTC.

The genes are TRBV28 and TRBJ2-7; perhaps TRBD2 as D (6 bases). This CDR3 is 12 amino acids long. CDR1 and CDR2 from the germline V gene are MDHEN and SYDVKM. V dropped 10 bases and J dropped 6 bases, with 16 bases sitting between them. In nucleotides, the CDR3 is TGTGCCACTCGGGTGGGGGGAGCCGAGCAGTACTTC. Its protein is CATRVGGAEQYF. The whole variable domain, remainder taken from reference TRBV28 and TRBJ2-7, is DVKVTQSSRYLVKRTGEKVFLECVQDMDHENMFWYRQDPGLGLRLIYFSYDVKMKEKGDIPEGYSVSREKKERFSLILESASTNQTSMYLCATRVGGAEQYFGPGTRLTVT.

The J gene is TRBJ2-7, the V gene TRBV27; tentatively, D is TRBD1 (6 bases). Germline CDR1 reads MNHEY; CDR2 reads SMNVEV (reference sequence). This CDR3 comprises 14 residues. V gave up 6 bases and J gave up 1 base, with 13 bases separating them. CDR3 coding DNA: TGTGCCAGCAGACTAGACAGGTATTCCTACGAGCAGTACTTC. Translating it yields CASRLDRYSYEQYF.

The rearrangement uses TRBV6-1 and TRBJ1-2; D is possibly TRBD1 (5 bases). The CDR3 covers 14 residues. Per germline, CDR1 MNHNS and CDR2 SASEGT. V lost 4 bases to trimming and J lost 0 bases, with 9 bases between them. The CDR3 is CASSVTAANYGYTF. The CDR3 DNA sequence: TGTGCCAGCAGTGTGACAGCCGCTAACTATGGCTACACCTTC.

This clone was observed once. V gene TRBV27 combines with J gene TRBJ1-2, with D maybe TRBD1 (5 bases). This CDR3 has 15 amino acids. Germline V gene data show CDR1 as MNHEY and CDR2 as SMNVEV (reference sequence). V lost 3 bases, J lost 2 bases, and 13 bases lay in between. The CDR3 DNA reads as TGTGCCAGCAGTTTCGGGACGGGGGTGAACTATGGCTACACCTTC. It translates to CASSFGTGVNYGYTF.

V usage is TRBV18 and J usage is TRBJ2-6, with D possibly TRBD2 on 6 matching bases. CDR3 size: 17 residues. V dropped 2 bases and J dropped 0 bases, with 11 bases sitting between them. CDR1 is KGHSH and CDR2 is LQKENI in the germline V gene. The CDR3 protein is CASSPGTVYSGANVLTF. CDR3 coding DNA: TGTGCCAGCTCACCAGGGACTGTATACTCTGGGGCCAACGTCCTGACTTTC.